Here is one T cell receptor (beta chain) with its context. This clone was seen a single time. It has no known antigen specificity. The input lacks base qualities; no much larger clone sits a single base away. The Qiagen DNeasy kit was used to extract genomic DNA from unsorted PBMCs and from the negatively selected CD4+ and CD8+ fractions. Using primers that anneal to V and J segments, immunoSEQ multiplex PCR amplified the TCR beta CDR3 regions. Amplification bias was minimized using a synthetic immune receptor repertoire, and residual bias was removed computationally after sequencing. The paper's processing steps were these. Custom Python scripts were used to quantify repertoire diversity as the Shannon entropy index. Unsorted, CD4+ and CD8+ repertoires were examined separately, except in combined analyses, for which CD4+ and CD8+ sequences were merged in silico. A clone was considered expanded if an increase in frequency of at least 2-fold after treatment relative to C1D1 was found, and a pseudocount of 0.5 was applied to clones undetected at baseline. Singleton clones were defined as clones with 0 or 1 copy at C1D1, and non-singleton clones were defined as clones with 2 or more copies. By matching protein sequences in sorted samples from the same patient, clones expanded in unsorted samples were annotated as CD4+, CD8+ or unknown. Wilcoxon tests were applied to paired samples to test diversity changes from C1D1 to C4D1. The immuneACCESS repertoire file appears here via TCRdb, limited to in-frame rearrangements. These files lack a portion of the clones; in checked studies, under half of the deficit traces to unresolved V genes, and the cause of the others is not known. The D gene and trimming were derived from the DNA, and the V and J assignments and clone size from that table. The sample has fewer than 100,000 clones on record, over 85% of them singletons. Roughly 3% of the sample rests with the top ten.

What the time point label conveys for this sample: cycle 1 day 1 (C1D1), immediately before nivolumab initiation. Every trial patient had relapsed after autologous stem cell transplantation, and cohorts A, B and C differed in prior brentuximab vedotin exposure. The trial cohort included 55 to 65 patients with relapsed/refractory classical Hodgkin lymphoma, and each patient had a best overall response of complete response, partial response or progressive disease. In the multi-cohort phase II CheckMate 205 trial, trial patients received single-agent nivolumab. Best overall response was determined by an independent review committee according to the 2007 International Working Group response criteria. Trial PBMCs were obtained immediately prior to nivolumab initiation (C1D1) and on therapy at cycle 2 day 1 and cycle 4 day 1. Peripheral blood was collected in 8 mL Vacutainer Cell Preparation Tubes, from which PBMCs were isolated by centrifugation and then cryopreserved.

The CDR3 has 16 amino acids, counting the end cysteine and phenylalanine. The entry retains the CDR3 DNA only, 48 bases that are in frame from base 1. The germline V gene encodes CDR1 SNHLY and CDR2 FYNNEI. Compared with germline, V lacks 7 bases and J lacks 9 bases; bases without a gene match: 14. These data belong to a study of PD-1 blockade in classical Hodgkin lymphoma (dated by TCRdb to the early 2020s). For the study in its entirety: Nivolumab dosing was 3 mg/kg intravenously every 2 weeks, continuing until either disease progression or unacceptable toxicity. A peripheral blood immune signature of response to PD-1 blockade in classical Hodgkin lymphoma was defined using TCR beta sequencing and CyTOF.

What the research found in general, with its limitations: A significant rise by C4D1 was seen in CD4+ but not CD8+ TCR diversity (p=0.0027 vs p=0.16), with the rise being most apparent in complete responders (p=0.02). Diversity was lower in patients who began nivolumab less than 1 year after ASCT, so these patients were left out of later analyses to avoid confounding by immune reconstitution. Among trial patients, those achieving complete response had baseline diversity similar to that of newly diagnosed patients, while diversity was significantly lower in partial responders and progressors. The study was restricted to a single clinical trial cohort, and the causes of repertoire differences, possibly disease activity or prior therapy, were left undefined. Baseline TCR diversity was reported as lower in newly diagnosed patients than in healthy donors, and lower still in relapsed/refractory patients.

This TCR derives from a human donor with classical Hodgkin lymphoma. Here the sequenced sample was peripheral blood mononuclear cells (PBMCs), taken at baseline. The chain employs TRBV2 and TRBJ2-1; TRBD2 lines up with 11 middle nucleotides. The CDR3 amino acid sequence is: CASILSGRAKRGEQFF. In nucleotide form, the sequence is TGTGCCAGCATTCTTAGCGGGAGGGCCAAAAGAGGTGAGCAGTTCTTC.